This TCR beta chain was sequenced during a study of T cells in Graves' hyperthyroidism and ophthalmopathy. At least ten counts were recorded for this clonotype. TCR beta CDR3 region amplification was performed from RNA transcripts. HTBI primers were the set used in a first-round RT-PCR of the TCR CDR3. TCRdb used MiXCR to reprocess the multiplex PCR reads, holding one entry per CDR3 protein. The data show 400,000 or so distinct CDR3 sequences, roughly 15% seen once. CDR1 is MDHEN and CDR2 is SYDVKM in the germline V gene. The CDR3 spans 12 residues. Trimming cost V 3 bases and J 9 bases, with 9 bases left between them.

The chain carries TRBV28 and TRBJ1-3; D not resolved. The sequence came from a woman in her 30s with Graves' ophthalmopathy. The sequencing input was blood. In DNA form, the CDR3 reads TGTGCCAGCAGTTTGGGCCGAGGCACCATATATTTT. Translation gives CASSLGRGTIYF.